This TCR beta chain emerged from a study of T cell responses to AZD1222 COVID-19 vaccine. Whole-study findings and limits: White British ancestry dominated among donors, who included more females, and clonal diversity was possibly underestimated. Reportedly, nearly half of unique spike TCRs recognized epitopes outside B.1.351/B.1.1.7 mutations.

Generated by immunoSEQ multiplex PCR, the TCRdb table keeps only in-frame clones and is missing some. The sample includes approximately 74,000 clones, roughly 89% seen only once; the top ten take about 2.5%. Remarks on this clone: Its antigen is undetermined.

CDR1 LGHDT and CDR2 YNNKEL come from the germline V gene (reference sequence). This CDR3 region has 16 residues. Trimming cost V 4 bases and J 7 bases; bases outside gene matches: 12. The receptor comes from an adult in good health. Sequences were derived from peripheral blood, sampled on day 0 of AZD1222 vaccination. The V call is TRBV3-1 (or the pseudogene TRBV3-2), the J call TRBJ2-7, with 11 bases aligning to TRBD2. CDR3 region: CASSPLTSGAWGEQYF. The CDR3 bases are TGTGCCAGCAGCCCGTTGACTAGCGGGGCCTGGGGGGAGCAGTACTTC.